This TCR beta chain was documented in a study of T cell responses to AZD1222 COVID-19 vaccine. Study conclusions and caveats: Baseline seropositivity occurred in only a handful of AZD1222 recipients. Donors in the cohort were predominantly white British and more often female, and clonal diversity was possibly underestimated.

Libraries were prepared by immunoSEQ multiplex PCR; TCRdb keeps only in-frame clonotypes and omits some of them. The data show 150,000 to 250,000 clones, approximately 93% seen once. This CDR3 comprises 12 residues. The V gene lost 6 bases and the J gene lost 4 bases, with 9 bases spanning the gap. The germline CDR1 and CDR2 sequences are LNHDA and SQIVND (reference sequence). Investigators merged groups given second doses at roughly 4 or roughly 12 weeks. Turning to this clone: Its antigen remains unknown. The sample holds other DNA sequences that translate to the same CDR3.

The rearrangement links TRBV19 to TRBJ1-2, with a weak D call TRBD1 (6 bases). Here the sequenced sample was peripheral blood, taken 28 days after the second AZD1222 dose. The TCR was taken from an adult who received the AZD1222 COVID-19 vaccine. CDR3 DNA sequence: TGTGCCAGTAGCTTACAGGGCTATGGCTACACCTTC. The encoded protein is CASSLQGYGYTF.